Sequencing of this T cell receptor beta chain was carried out in a study of response to subunit inactivated influenza vaccine. This clonotype was observed a few times. The target antigen is unknown. Study-level results: After each seasonal influenza vaccination, few new T cells are recruited, the authors suggested.

V lost 3 bases and J lost 9; bases outside the gene matches: 1. The CDR3 is 11 residues long. The germline gives CDR1 DFQATT, CDR2 SNEGSKA (reference sequence). TCRdb analysed the RT-PCR reads with MiXCR anew, one entry per CDR3 protein. The sample lists about 500,000 distinct CDR3 sequences, 6.5% to 8% occurring once. The chain is built from TRBV20-1 and TRBJ1-4; 7 nucleotides align to TRBD1. The clonotype comes from a man in his fifties or sixties who received an inactivated influenza vaccine. The sequencing here drew on PBMCs from blood, taken approximately 25 months after vaccination. The CDR3 is CSARTGQKLFF. For the CDR3, the DNA is TGCAGTGCTAGGACAGGGCAAAAACTGTTTTTT.